One TCR beta chain is described in this entry. Its antigen is not identified. Germline assignment: CDR1 LNHNV and CDR2 YYDKDF (reference sequence). Trimming took 4 bases from V and 6 from J; bases not matched to a gene: 6. The CDR3 runs 14 residues. The data were obtained in a study of human T cells and chemical hapten exposure. Study-level background: The study traced per-sample TCR yield variation mainly to small differences in pooled library volumes. Study conclusions and caveats: There was a positive correlation between PT1 expanded TCR counts and patch test score. Healthy individuals' immune responses may differ from those of donors, who had alopecia.

MiXCR, applied by TCRdb to the RACE reads, yields one record per CDR3 protein. The profile covers approximately 350,000 distinct CDR3 sequences, with around 7% appearing a single time and approximately 8.9% taken by the ten largest. As to time point: patch test 1, 2 weeks after DPC sensitization. Documented treatment: therapeutic diphenylcyclopropenone sensitization with weekly scalp DPC. This specimen was whole blood, taken in connection with sensitization to the hapten diphenylcyclopropenone (DPC). This chain links TRBV15 with TRBJ1-3; 7 positions agree with TRBD1. This clonotype originated in a woman aged 18 to 35 with alopecia areata. Some clones in this sample may be carry-over from other donors' samples. The CDR3 DNA sequence: TGTGCCACCAGCATGCGGACAGGCGAAAACACCATATATTTT. This gives the protein CATSMRTGENTIYF. The variable domain in full, completed from reference TRBV15 and TRBJ1-3, reads DAMVIQNPRYQVTQFGKPVTLSCSQTLNHNVMYWYQQKSSQAPKLLFHYYDKDFNNEADTPDNFQSRRPNTSFCFLDIRSPGLGDTAMYLCATSMRTGENTIYFGEGSWLTVV.